Presented here are 17 T cell receptor beta chains from one specimen sequenced in a study of OX40 agonist ivuxolimab in advanced cancers. The table came from immunoSEQ multiplex PCR; TCRdb's copy has only in-frame clones and leaves some out. The data show approximately 20,000 clones, roughly 91% seen once. Here the sequenced sample was CD4+ or CD8+ T cells sorted from blood, taken in a trial of the OX40 agonist ivuxolimab. Every receptor here comes from an adult with an advanced solid tumor such as melanoma, head and neck, liver or kidney cancer.

The J gene is TRBJ2-1, the V gene TRBV19; D gene uncertain. There are 15 residues in the CDR3. Germline V gene sequence: CDR1 LNHDA, CDR2 SQIVND (reference sequence). Between the trimmed V and J ends, which lost 8 bases and 3 bases, there was a span of 17 bases. The CDR3 DNA reads as TGTGCCAGTGGCACCCCGGCTATGGGCTACAATGAGCAGTTCTTC. Translating it yields CASGTPAMGYNEQFF.

With respect to this clone: The junction departs from the called germline gene at one end, perhaps through a read error. This sequence joins TRBV25-1 and TRBJ1-1, with no clear D. The CDR3 extends over 14 amino acids. CDR1 is MGHDK and CDR2 is SYGVNS in the germline V gene. The CDR3 protein is CASNYGWVNTEAFF. The CDR3 DNA reads TGTGCCAGCAATTATGGTTGGGTGAATACTGAAGCTTTCTTT.

V is TRBV4-1 and J is TRBJ2-2; no reliable D call. The germline V and J ends were trimmed by 4 bases and 1 base, with 10 bases remaining between them. From germline, CDR1 is MGHRA and CDR2 YSYEKL. The CDR3 length is 15 residues. The CDR3 sequence: CASSPGPMNTGELFF. The DNA for the CDR3 is TGCGCCAGCAGCCCCGGACCTATGAACACCGGGGAGCTGTTTTTT.

The gene calls are TRBV9 and TRBJ2-5; weak D call: TRBD1 (5 bases). CDR1 and CDR2 (germline): SGDLS, YYNGEE. The CDR3 extends over 14 amino acids. Trimming removed 0 bases at V and 3 bases at J, with 9 bases between. Here the CDR3 DNA reads TGTGCCAGCAGCGTAGCGGCCAGGGAAGAGACCCAGTACTTC. Its translation: CASSVAAREETQYF.

The rearrangement uses TRBV6-6 and TRBJ2-1; 9 positions agree with TRBD1. Germline-derived CDR1 and CDR2 are MNHNY and SVGAGI (reference sequence). J lost 8 bases, V lost 7 bases, and 3 bases had no gene match. CDR3 length: 12 amino acids. The CDR3 DNA reads as TGTGCCAGCACCCGGACAGGGGATGAGCAGTTCTTC. Amino acid sequence: CASTRTGDEQFF.

The chain has TRBV19 and TRBJ2-2; 7 positions match TRBD2. Losses at the gene ends were 1 base for V and 3 bases for J; bases not matched to a gene: 2. Germline CDR1 reads LNHDA; CDR2 reads SQIVND (reference sequence). The CDR3 is 15 amino acids. In DNA form, the CDR3 reads TGTGCCAGTAGTATAGGGGGACTACACACCGGGGAGCTGTTTTTT. It specifies CASSIGGLHTGELFF.

V is TRBV19 and J is TRBJ2-3, with TRBD2 matching 7 bases. The CDR3 sequence is 15 residues long. V gave up 3 bases and J gave up 0 bases; unmatched junction bases: 3. CDR1 is LNHDA and CDR2 is SQIVND in the germline V gene (reference sequence). The CDR3 DNA follows: TGTGCCAGTAGTATCCTAGCGGTGAGCACAGATACGCAGTATTTT. This translates into CASSILAVSTDTQYF.

The rearrangement links TRBV7-2 to TRBJ1-5, with D perhaps TRBD1 (5 bases). CDR3 length: 15 amino acids. Germline lookup yields CDR1 SGHTA and CDR2 FQGNSA. The ends were cut back, 5 bases at V and 0 bases at J, with 11 bases in the middle. CDR3 coding DNA: TGTGCCAGCAGCCCGGGGCCCTATAGCAATCAGCCCCAGCATTTT. The encoded protein is CASSPGPYSNQPQHF.

This clone was detected a few times. V is TRBV29-1 and J is TRBJ2-7; D unresolved. The CDR3 is made up of 12 amino acids. Per germline, CDR1 SQVTM and CDR2 ANQGSEA. V lost 1 base and J 7 bases, leaving 11 bases between the germline ends. The CDR3 coding sequence is TGCAGCGTTGAAGGGCCCGGACGGGAGCAGTACTTC. Its protein is CSVEGPGREQYF.

V usage is TRBV28 and J usage is TRBJ2-6; 11 bases are a match to TRBD1. CDR3 size: 17 residues. J was trimmed by 0 bases and V by 6 bases; bases with no gene match: 4. Looked up from germline, CDR1 is MDHEN and CDR2 is SYDVKM. The CDR3 protein is CASSPGTGGSGANVLTF. The CDR3 coding sequence is TGTGCCAGCAGCCCCGGGACAGGGGGCTCTGGGGCCAACGTCCTGACTTTC.

V is TRBV6-5 and J is TRBJ2-2; 8 positions agree with TRBD2. This CDR3 region has 15 residues. Germline CDR1 MNHEY, CDR2 SVGAGI. Trimming cost V 4 bases and J 6 bases; bases outside gene matches: 7. The DNA of the CDR3 is TGTGCCAGCAGTTTTAGCGGGATAGGGGCCGGGGAGCTGTTTTTT. Translation: CASSFSGIGAGELFF.

The J gene is TRBJ2-7, the V gene TRBV4-3; TRBD1 might be the D (6 bases). Between the trimmed V and J ends, which lost 0 bases and 4 bases, there was a span of 13 bases. Germline V gene lookup returns CDR1 LGHNA and CDR2 YSLEER. The CDR3 has 15 amino acids. This CDR3 reads CASSQDSGAVYEQYF. The CDR3 DNA is TGCGCCAGCAGCCAAGATTCAGGGGCGGTGTACGAGCAGTACTTC.

The rearrangement links TRBV9 to TRBJ2-7; 15 nucleotides line up with TRBD2. V shed 3 bases and J 4 bases; nucleotides not matched to a gene: 2. CDR3 length: 15 amino acids. Germline V gene lookup returns CDR1 SGDLS and CDR2 YYNGEE. CDR3 sequence (DNA): TGTGCCAGCAGCGAGGGACTAGCGGGAGGATACGAGCAGTACTTC. Protein sequence: CASSEGLAGGYEQYF.

This rearrangement joins TRBV21-1 to TRBJ2-4; the table's D call TRBD2 went unverified against the DNA. TRBV21-1 is marked as a pseudogene. CDR3 length: 15 residues. CDR3 protein: CASSKFGSAKNIQYF. In nucleotides, the CDR3 is TGTGCCAGCAGCAAATTCGGGAGCGCCAAAAACATTCAGTACTTC.

The V gene is TRBV10-2, the J gene TRBJ2-7; no clear D gene. Trimming left V 5 bases short and J 2 bases short, with 16 bases between. The CDR3 has 15 residues. Germline V gives CDR1 WSHSY, CDR2 SAAADI. The CDR3 bases are TGCGCCAGCAGTCCCTCCCCCTTCAGCGCCTACGAGCAGTACTTC. Protein: CASSPSPFSAYEQYF.

In nucleotides, the CDR3 is TGTGCCAGGAAACTAGCGGGAGAGACCCAGTACTTC. Protein: CARKLAGETQYF. The V gene is TRBV2, the J gene TRBJ2-5; the match to TRBD2 covers 9 bases. Germline lookup yields CDR1 SNHLY and CDR2 FYNNEI. The CDR3 contains 12 residues. V gave up 9 bases and J gave up 4 bases; unmatched junction bases: 3.

As to this clone: An end of the junction differs from the germline gene, which may be a read error. The J gene is TRBJ2-2, the V gene TRBV29-1, with no clear D. Germline CDR1 is SQVTM and CDR2 is ANQGSEA. This CDR3 comprises 13 residues. The CDR3 bases are TGCAGCGTTGATGTGGCGAACACCAGGGAGCTGTTTTTT. It encodes CSVDVANTRELFF.